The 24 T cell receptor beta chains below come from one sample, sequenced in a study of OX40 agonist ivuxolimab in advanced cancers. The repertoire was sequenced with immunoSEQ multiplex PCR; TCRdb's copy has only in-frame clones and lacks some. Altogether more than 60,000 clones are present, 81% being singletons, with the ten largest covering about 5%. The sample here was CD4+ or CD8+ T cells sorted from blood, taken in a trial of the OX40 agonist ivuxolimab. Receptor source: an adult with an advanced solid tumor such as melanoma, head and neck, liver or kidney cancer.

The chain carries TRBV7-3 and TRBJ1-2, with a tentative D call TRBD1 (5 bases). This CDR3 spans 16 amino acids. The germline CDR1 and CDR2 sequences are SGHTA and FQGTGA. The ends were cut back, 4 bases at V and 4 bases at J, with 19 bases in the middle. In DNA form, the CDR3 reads TGTGCCAGCAGCTCTCCATCCGGGACGGGGGTCTATGGCTACACCTTC. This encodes CASSSPSGTGVYGYTF.

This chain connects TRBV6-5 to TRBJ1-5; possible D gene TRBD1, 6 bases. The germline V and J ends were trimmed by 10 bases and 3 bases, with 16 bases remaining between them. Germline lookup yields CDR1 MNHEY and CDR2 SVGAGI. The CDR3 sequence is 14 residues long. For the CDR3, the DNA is TGTGCCACTCGGACGGGGGCGTCCAATCAGCCCCAGCATTTT. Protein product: CATRTGASNQPQHF.

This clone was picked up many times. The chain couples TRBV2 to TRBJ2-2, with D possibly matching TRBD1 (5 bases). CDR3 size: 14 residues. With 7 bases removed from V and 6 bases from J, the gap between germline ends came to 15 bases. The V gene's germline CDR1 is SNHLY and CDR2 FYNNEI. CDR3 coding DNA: TGTGCCAGCACGCAGGGTATTAGTTCCGGGGAGCTGTTTTTT. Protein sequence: CASTQGISSGELFF.

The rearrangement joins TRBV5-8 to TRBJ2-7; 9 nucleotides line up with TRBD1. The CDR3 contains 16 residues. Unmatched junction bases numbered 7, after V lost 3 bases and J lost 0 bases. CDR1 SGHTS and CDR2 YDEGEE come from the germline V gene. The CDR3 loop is CASSSGTGRSSYEQYF. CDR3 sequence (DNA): TGTGCCAGCAGCTCCGGGACAGGGCGGTCCTCCTACGAGCAGTACTTC.

CDR3 region: CASSVGYEQFF. DNA of the CDR3: TGTGCCAGCAGCGTAGGATATGAGCAGTTCTTC. This chain uses TRBV9 with TRBJ2-1; D unclear. V gave up 0 bases and J gave up 8 bases, with 3 bases separating them. Germline V gene sequence: CDR1 SGDLS, CDR2 YYNGEE. This CDR3 has 11 amino acids.

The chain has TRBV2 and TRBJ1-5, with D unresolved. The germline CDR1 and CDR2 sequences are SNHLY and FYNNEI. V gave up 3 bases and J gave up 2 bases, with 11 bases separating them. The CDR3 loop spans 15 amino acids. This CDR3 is CASSEEDGGNQPQHF. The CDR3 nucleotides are TGTGCCAGCAGTGAGGAGGACGGTGGCAATCAGCCCCAGCATTTT.

In DNA form, the CDR3 reads TGTGCCAGCAGCTTTTTCACAGATACGCAGTATTTT. As protein: CASSFFTDTQYF. The chain uses TRBV11-2 and TRBJ2-3, with D unresolved. Germline V lookup: CDR1 SGHAT, CDR2 FQNNGV. This CDR3 region has 12 residues. The V and J ends lost 3 bases and 2 bases respectively, with 3 bases between them.

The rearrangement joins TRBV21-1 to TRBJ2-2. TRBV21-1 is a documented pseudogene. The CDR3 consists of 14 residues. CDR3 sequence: CASSKGRDTGELFF. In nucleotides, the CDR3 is TGTGCCAGCAGCAAGGGTCGCGACACCGGGGAGCTGTTTTTT.

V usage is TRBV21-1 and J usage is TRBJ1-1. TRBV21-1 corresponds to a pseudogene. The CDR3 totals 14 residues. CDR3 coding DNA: TGTGCCAGCAGTAAAAATCGTCTGAACACTGAAGCTTTCTTT. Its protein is CASSKNRLNTEAFF.

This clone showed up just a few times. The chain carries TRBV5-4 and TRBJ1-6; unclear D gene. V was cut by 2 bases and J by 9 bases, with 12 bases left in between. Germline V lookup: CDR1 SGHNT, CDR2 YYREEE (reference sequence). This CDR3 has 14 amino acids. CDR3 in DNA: TGTGCCAGCAGCTTTTGGGGTAAGGGTTCACCCCTCCACTTT. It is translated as CASSFWGKGSPLHF.

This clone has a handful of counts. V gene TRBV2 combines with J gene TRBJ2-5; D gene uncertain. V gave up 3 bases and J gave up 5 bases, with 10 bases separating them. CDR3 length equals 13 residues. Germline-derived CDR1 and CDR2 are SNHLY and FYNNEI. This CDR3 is CASSEWVVETQYF. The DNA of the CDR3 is TGTGCCAGCAGTGAGTGGGTAGTCGAGACCCAGTACTTC.

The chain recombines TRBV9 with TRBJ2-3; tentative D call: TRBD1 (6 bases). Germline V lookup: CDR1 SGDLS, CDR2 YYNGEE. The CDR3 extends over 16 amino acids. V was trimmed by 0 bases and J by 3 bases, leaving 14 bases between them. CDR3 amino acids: CASSVGGQVGTDTQYF. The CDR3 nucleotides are TGTGCCAGCAGCGTAGGGGGGCAGGTCGGTACAGATACGCAGTATTTT.

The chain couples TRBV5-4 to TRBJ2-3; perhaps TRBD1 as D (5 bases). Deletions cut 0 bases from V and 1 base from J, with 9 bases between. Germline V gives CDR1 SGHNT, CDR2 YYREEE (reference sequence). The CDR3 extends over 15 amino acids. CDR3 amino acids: CASSLGQTGTDTQYF. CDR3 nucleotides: TGTGCCAGCAGCTTGGGACAGACCGGCACAGATACGCAGTATTTT.

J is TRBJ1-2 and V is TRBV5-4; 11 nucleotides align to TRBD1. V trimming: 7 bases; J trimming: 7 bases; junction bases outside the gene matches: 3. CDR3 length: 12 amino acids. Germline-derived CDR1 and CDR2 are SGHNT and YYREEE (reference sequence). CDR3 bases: TGTGCCAGCGGGACAGGGGGAAGTGGCTACACCTTC. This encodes CASGTGGSGYTF.

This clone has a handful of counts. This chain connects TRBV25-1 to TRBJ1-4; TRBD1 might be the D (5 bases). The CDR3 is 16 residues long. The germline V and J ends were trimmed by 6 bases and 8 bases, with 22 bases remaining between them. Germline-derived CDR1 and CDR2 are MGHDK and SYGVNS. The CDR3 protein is CASSPRYGGDGEKLFF. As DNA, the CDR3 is TGTGCCAGCAGCCCCCGCTATGGGGGGGATGGCGAAAAACTGTTTTTT.

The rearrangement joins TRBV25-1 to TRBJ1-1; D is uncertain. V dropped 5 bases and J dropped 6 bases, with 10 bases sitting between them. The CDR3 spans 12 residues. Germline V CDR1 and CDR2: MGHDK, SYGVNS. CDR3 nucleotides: TGTGCCAGCAGTCTGGGGTCCGCTGAAGCTTTCTTT. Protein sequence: CASSLGSAEAFF.

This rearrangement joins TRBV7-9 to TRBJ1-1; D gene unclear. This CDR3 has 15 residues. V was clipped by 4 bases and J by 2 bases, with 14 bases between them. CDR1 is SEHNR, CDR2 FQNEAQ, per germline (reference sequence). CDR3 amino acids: CASSSMYSPNTEAFF. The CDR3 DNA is TGTGCCAGCAGCTCGATGTACAGTCCTAACACTGAAGCTTTCTTT. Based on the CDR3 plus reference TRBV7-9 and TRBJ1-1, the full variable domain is DTGVSQNPRHKITKRGQNVTFRCDPISEHNRLYWYRQTLGQGPEFLTYFQNEAQLEKSRLLSDRFSAERPKGSFSTLEIQRTEQGDSAMYLCASSSMYSPNTEAFFGQGTRLTVV.

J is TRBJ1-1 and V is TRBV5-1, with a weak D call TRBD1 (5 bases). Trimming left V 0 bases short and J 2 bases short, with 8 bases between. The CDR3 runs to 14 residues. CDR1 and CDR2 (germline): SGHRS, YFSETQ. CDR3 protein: CASSLVGDNTEAFF. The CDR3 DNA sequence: TGCGCCAGCAGCTTGGTTGGGGACAACACTGAAGCTTTCTTT.

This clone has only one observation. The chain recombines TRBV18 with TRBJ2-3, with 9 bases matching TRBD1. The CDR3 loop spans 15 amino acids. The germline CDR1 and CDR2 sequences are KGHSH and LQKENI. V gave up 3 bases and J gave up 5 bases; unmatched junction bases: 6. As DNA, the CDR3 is TGTGCCAGCTCACCGTTACAGGGGGCGGGAGATACGCAGTATTTT. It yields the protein CASSPLQGAGDTQYF.

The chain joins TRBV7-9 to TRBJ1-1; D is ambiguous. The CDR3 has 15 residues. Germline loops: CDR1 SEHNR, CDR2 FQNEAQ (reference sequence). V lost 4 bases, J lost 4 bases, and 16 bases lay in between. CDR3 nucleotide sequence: TGTGCCAGCAGCTCTGTTACGAGGGTGACCACTGAAGCTTTCTTT. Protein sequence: CASSSVTRVTTEAFF.

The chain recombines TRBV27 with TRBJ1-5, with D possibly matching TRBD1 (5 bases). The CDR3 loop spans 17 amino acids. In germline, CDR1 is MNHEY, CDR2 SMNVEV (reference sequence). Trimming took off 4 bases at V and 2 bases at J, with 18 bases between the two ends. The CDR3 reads CASSSYGRDLGNQPQHF. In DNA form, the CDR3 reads TGTGCCAGCAGTTCTTACGGCCGGGACTTGGGCAATCAGCCCCAGCATTTT.

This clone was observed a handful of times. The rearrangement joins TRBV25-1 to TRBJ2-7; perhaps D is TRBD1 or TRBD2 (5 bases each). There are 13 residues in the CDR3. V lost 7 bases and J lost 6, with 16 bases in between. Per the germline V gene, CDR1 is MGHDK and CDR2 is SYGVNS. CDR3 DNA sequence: TGTGCCAGCACACAAGCTGGGGGTGCCGAGCAGTACTTC. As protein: CASTQAGGAEQYF.

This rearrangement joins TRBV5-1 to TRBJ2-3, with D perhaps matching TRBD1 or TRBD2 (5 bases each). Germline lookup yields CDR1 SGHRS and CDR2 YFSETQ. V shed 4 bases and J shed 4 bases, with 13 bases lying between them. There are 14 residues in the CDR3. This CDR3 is CASSPGRPADTQYF. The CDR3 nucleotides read TGCGCCAGCAGCCCGGGACGGCCCGCAGATACGCAGTATTTT.

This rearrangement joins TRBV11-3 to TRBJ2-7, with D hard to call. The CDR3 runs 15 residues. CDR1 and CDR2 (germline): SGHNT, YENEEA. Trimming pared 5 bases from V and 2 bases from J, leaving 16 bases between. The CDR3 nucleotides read TGTGCCAGCAGCCTCGGTGGCGGAGATACCTACGAGCAGTACTTC. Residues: CASSLGGGDTYEQYF.